This TCR beta chain is drawn from a study of T cells in Graves' hyperthyroidism and ophthalmopathy. J was trimmed by 11 bases and V by 7 bases; bases with no gene match: 10. CDR3 length: 14 amino acids. With regard to this clonotype: Its target is not known.

Exclusions: uncontrolled infection, other autoimmune disease, pregnancy, lactation. RNA transcripts yielded amplified TCR beta CDR3 regions. The TCR CDR3 first-round RT-PCR relied on the HTBI primer set. One entry per CDR3 protein, called by TCRdb with MiXCR from the multiplex PCR reads. In the table there are hundreds of thousands of distinct CDR3 sequences, 45% of which are singletons. Study-level findings and limits: From stable hyperthyroidism, ophthalmopathy was separated by a 13 V-J model. With a median lead of about six months before onset, the model predicted ophthalmopathy. Most thyroid clonotypes with frequency above 0.001 were detected in blood.

This sequence originates from an adult man with Graves' disease, either hyperthyroidism or ophthalmopathy (not recorded which). Input material: peripheral blood or thyroid tissue (not recorded which). The gene calls are TRBV12-3 or TRBV12-4 and TRBJ2-6; 8 bases map to TRBD1. The CDR3 loop reads CASNKQGDLHVLTF. CDR3 DNA sequence: TGTGCCAGCAACAAACAGGGGGATCTTCACGTCCTGACTTTC.